This TCR beta chain was profiled in a study of T cells in Graves' hyperthyroidism and ophthalmopathy. Study background: The initial diagnosis was the point when peripheral blood was collected, ahead of any treatment.

Researchers took RNA transcripts and amplified the TCR beta CDR3 regions from them. With the HTBI primer set, the TCR CDR3 went through a first round of RT-PCR. TCRdb re-derived calls from the multiplex PCR reads in MiXCR, one entry per CDR3 protein. In the table there are more than 300,000 distinct CDR3 sequences, around a sixth of which are singletons. Whole-study results and caveats: Researchers found most expanded thyroid clonotypes above 0.001 in blood as well.

The study excluded patients with uncontrolled infection, other autoimmune disease, pregnancy or lactation. The authors obtained PBMCs from roughly 10 ml of fresh peripheral blood. This clonotype occurred many times. What it binds is unknown. This clonotype originated in a man aged 18 to 30 with Graves' ophthalmopathy. The sample was blood.

This chain's CDR3 is CASSYSGDQPQHF. In nucleotides, the CDR3 is TGTGCCAGCAGTTACTCGGGCGATCAGCCCCAGCATTTT. The genes are TRBV6-6 and TRBJ1-5, with D uncertain. V lost 0 bases and J 5 bases, leaving 5 bases between the germline ends. There are 13 residues in the CDR3. Per germline, CDR1 MNHNY and CDR2 SVGAGI (reference sequence).